Each of the 15 T cell receptor beta chains below was sequenced from the same sample in a study of PD-L1 blockade in urothelial cancer. Method: immunoSEQ multiplex PCR; TCRdb's copy keeps in-frame clones and lacks some. The data hold under 30,000 clones, with 70% to 90% observed a single time. The input for sequencing was PBMCs, taken around atezolizumab (anti-PD-L1) treatment. The source is a man in his forties or fifties with urothelial cancer.

The chain carries TRBV12-5 and TRBJ1-4; 8 bases align to TRBD1. With 5 bases clipped from V and 5 bases from J, the junction kept 13 bases outside the gene matches. The CDR3 contains 17 residues. The germline CDR1 and CDR2 sequences are LGHNT and FRNRAP. This CDR3 reads CASGTSGQGARNEKLFF. In nucleotides, the CDR3 is TGTGCTAGTGGTACATCTGGGCAGGGGGCTAGAAATGAAAAACTGTTTTTT.

V is TRBV7-2 and J is TRBJ2-2; a possible D gene is TRBD2 (7 bases). V was pared by 5 bases and J by 7 bases, with 20 bases between. The CDR3 length is 16 residues. Per germline, CDR1 SGHTA and CDR2 FQGNSA. CDR3 bases: TGTGCCAGCAGCCGTAACGGGGGGCCCCGAAACGGGGAGCTGTTTTTT. It is translated as CASSRNGGPRNGELFF.

The CDR3 protein is CASSTNPPLAYNEQFF. CDR3 sequence (DNA): TGTGCCAGCAGCACAAATCCCCCTCTAGCATACAATGAGCAGTTCTTC. The chain is built from TRBV5-6 and TRBJ2-1, with D perhaps matching TRBD2 (5 bases). Between the trimmed V and J ends, which lost 4 bases and 4 bases, there was a span of 18 bases. The CDR3 consists of 16 residues. Germline V gives CDR1 SGHDT, CDR2 YYEEEE. The variable domain in full, completed from reference TRBV5-6 and TRBJ2-1, reads DAGVTQSPTHLIKTRGQQVTLRCSPKSGHDTVSWYQQALGQGPQFIFQYYEEEERQRGNFPDRFSGHQFPNYSSELNVNALLLGDSALYLCASSTNPPLAYNEQFFGPGTRLTVL.

This rearrangement joins TRBV7-9 to TRBJ2-5; D is unclear. CDR3 size: 12 residues. CDR1 is SEHNR, CDR2 FQNEAQ, per germline (reference sequence). The V gene lost 8 bases and the J gene lost 0 bases, with 7 bases spanning the gap. The CDR3 sequence: CASGENQETQYF. The DNA of the CDR3 is TGTGCCAGCGGAGAGAACCAAGAGACCCAGTACTTC.

This clone was observed a few times. The V call is TRBV27, the J call TRBJ1-1, with no clear D. The V and J ends lost 3 bases and 7 bases respectively, with 12 bases between them. Germline lookup yields CDR1 MNHEY and CDR2 SMNVEV (reference sequence). This CDR3 has 13 residues. The CDR3 is CASSLSSRYEAFF. The CDR3 DNA reads as TGTGCCAGCAGTTTGTCATCGAGGTATGAAGCTTTCTTT.

This rearrangement joins TRBV28 to TRBJ2-7; TRBD1 matches at 8 bases. The CDR3 contains 14 residues. Trimming cost V 3 bases and J 3 bases; bases outside gene matches: 4. The germline CDR1 and CDR2 sequences are MDHEN and SYDVKM. CDR3 nucleotide sequence: TGTGCCAGCAGTTTTCCAGGGGGCCACTACGAGCAGTACTTC. Residues: CASSFPGGHYEQYF.

This chain joins TRBV2 and TRBJ2-2, with 8 bases identical to TRBD2. The V and J ends lost 2 bases and 5 bases, in that order; junction bases with no gene match: 4. Germline V gene data show CDR1 as SNHLY and CDR2 as FYNNEI. This CDR3 has 15 residues. CDR3 sequence: CASSEPGGGTGELFF. The CDR3 region has the DNA TGTGCCAGCAGTGAACCGGGAGGGGGTACCGGGGAGCTGTTTTTT.

This chain uses TRBV7-9 with TRBJ1-4; TRBD1 might be the D (5 bases). This CDR3 contains 17 residues. Trimming removed 4 bases at V and 8 bases at J, with 23 bases between. In germline, CDR1 is SEHNR, CDR2 FQNEAQ (reference sequence). In DNA, the CDR3 is TGTGCCAGCAGCTCCAAGATGATAGGGGAAGAGAGCGAAAAACTGTTTTTT. Residues: CASSSKMIGEESEKLFF.

The rearrangement uses TRBV12-5 and TRBJ1-1; the match to TRBD1 covers 7 bases. The CDR3 is 17 amino acids. Looked up from germline, CDR1 is LGHNT and CDR2 is FRNRAP. The J segment lost 0 bases and the V segment lost 5 bases, leaving 12 bases of the junction unmatched. Here the CDR3 reads CASGQRDSLKMNTEAFF. The CDR3 DNA is TGTGCTAGTGGTCAAAGGGACAGTTTGAAGATGAACACTGAAGCTTTCTTT.

This chain connects TRBV11-2 to TRBJ2-2; D remains unclear. Germline-derived CDR1 and CDR2 are SGHAT and FQNNGV. This CDR3 region has 15 residues. Deletions cut 3 bases from V and 0 bases from J, with 8 bases between. For the CDR3, the DNA is TGTGCCAGCAGCTTGGTAGCTTCGAACACCGGGGAGCTGTTTTTT. As protein: CASSLVASNTGELFF. Full variable domain (outside the CDR3, taken from reference TRBV11-2 and TRBJ2-2): EAGVAQSPRYKIIEKRQSVAFWCNPISGHATLYWYQQILGQGPKLLIQFQNNGVVDDSQLPKDRFSAERLKGVDSTLKIQPAKLEDSAVYLCASSLVASNTGELFFGEGSRLTVL.

This chain connects TRBV11-3 to TRBJ2-1; TRBD2 agrees at 11 bases. Germline V gene data show CDR1 as SGHNT and CDR2 as YENEEA. The J segment lost 8 bases and the V segment lost 0 bases, leaving 18 bases of the junction unmatched. This CDR3 region has 20 residues. For the CDR3, the DNA is TGTGCCAGCAGCTTAGATGCCCCGGGGCTAGCGGGAGGTGGTCGTTATGAGCAGTTCTTC. Encoded protein: CASSLDAPGLAGGGRYEQFF.

The gene calls are TRBV9 and TRBJ2-3; 7 nucleotides agree with TRBD2. The germline CDR1 and CDR2 sequences are SGDLS and YYNGEE. The CDR3 contains 14 residues. J gave up 5 bases and V 0 bases, and 3 bases lay outside the gene matches. The DNA for the CDR3 is TGTGCCAGCAGCGTAGAGCCTAGCGGAGATACGCAGTATTTT. Its translation: CASSVEPSGDTQYF.

This chain uses TRBV5-1 with TRBJ2-3; 7 bases agree with TRBD2. Trimming at V came to 4 bases and at J to 0 bases, leaving 17 bases not matched to a gene. This CDR3 region has 19 residues. In germline, CDR1 is SGHRS, CDR2 YFSETQ. The CDR3 DNA follows: TGCGCCAGCAGCCCAGGGACTCCCGGACTAGTCTCTAGCACAGATACGCAGTATTTT. As protein: CASSPGTPGLVSSTDTQYF.

The chain links TRBV9 to TRBJ2-1; a possible D gene is TRBD1 (6 bases). CDR3 length: 11 residues. Germline V lookup: CDR1 SGDLS, CDR2 YYNGEE. Trimming left V 3 bases short and J 13 bases short, with 11 bases between. DNA of the CDR3: TGTGCCAGCAGCGGAGGGGGAATACAGTTCTTC. Translation gives CASSGGGIQFF.

The gene calls are TRBV12-5 and TRBJ2-7; 7 bases map to TRBD1. Trimming took 6 bases from V and 2 from J; bases not matched to a gene: 1. The V gene's germline CDR1 is LGHNT and CDR2 FRNRAP. The CDR3 is 12 amino acids. In DNA, the CDR3 is TGTGCTAGTGGGCAGGGGGCCTACGAGCAGTACTTC. It is translated as CASGQGAYEQYF. The whole variable domain, remainder taken from reference TRBV12-5 and TRBJ2-7, is DARVTQTPRHKVTEMGQEVTMRCQPILGHNTVFWYRQTMMQGLELLAYFRNRAPLDDSGMPKDRFSAEMPDATLATLKIQPSEPRDSAVYFCASGQGAYEQYFGPGTRLTVT.